The 18 T cell receptor beta chains presented below share a single source sample, sequenced in a study of CD8 T cells in Susac syndrome. RNA in amounts of roughly 0.5 to 1 ug was reverse transcribed with random hexamers. TCRdb used MiXCR to reprocess the immunoSEQ multiplex PCR reads, holding one entry per CDR3 protein. The sample shows 200,000 or so distinct CDR3 sequences, more than 85% of them seen only once. The material sequenced was CD8+ T cells from PBMCs. Receptor source: a human donor with Susac syndrome.

On this clonotype itself: Germline is not matched at one junction end, which may reflect a read error. The chain is built from TRBV7-3 and TRBJ2-5; 8 bases match TRBD1. The CDR3 spans 15 residues. Germline CDR1 reads SGHTA; CDR2 reads FQGTGA. The CDR3 sequence: CASRLTGGGEETQYF. The CDR3 nucleotides are TGTGCCAGCAGGTTAACAGGGGGAGGAGAGGAGACCCAGTACTTC.

This clonotype was recorded once. This chain uses TRBV4-2 with TRBJ2-7, with TRBD2 matching over 8 bases. This CDR3 region has 16 residues. Looked up from germline, CDR1 is LGHNA and CDR2 is YNFKEQ. V trimming: 1 base; J trimming: 1 base; junction bases outside the gene matches: 6. The CDR3 DNA is TGTGCCAGCAGCCAAGTCGTCGAGCGGGAGTCCTACGAGCAGTACTTC. Its translation is CASSQVVERESYEQYF.

The chain's CDR3 is CSAHRQLGDEQFF. Here the CDR3 DNA reads TGCAGTGCCCATCGACAGCTAGGGGATGAGCAGTTCTTC. This rearrangement joins TRBV20-1 to TRBJ2-1; tentatively, D is TRBD1 (5 bases). CDR1 and CDR2 (germline): DFQATT, SNEGSKA (reference sequence). The V end was cut by 6 bases, the J end by 8 bases, with 17 bases between. The length of the CDR3 is 13 residues.

J is TRBJ2-7 and V is TRBV11-2, with no clear D. V lost 8 bases and J lost 0, with 14 bases in between. CDR1 and CDR2 from the germline V gene are SGHAT and FQNNGV. The CDR3 consists of 14 residues. CDR3 in DNA: TGTGCCAGCTGCCCGGACCTGGACTCCTACGAGCAGTACTTC. This encodes CASCPDLDSYEQYF.

The chain uses TRBV2 and TRBJ2-6, with D maybe TRBD1 (5 bases). With 8 bases removed from V and 2 bases from J, the gap between germline ends came to 13 bases. This CDR3 has 15 amino acids. Per the germline V gene, CDR1 is SNHLY and CDR2 is FYNNEI. Here the CDR3 reads CASATGETGANVLTF. DNA of the CDR3: TGTGCCAGCGCTACAGGAGAAACTGGGGCCAACGTCCTGACTTTC.

CDR3 bases: TGTGCCAGCAGCCAAGATATACGACCTAAGGAAGCTTTCTTT. Its protein product is CASSQDIRPKEAFF. The V and J genes are TRBV14 and TRBJ1-1; D uncertain. Germline V gene lookup returns CDR1 SGHDN and CDR2 FVKESK. Trimming took off 0 bases at V and 8 bases at J, with 13 bases between the two ends. The CDR3 has 14 residues.

This clonotype appeared once. The chain employs TRBV9 and TRBJ2-5; D is uncertain. The length of the CDR3 is 13 residues. V lost 0 bases and J 1 base, leaving 4 bases between the germline ends. The V gene's germline CDR1 is SGDLS and CDR2 YYNGEE. CDR3 amino acids: CASSVEGQETQYF. The CDR3 DNA reads as TGTGCCAGCAGCGTAGAGGGCCAAGAGACCCAGTACTTC. The full variable domain, in which reference TRBV9 and TRBJ2-5 provide the parts outside the CDR3, is DSGVTQTPKHLITATGQRVTLRCSPRSGDLSVYWYQQSLDQGLQFLIQYYNGEERAKGNILERFSAQQFPDLHSELNLSSLELGDSALYFCASSVEGQETQYFGPGTRLLVL.

The rearrangement joins TRBV4-1 to TRBJ2-3; no clear D gene. V gave up 0 bases and J gave up 3 bases, with 7 bases separating them. From germline, CDR1 is MGHRA and CDR2 YSYEKL. The CDR3 has 14 residues. The CDR3: CASSQEAWTDTQYF. The CDR3 bases are TGCGCCAGCAGCCAAGAAGCGTGGACAGATACGCAGTATTTT.

The V gene is TRBV19, the J gene TRBJ2-7; TRBD1 agrees at 8 bases. V lost 8 bases and J lost 3; bases outside the gene matches: 6. This CDR3 spans 13 amino acids. Germline V gives CDR1 LNHDA, CDR2 SQIVND (reference sequence). In DNA, the CDR3 is TGTGCCAGTCACGAGACAGGGGTCTACGAGCAGTACTTC. This translates into CASHETGVYEQYF.

The chain has TRBV12-3 or TRBV12-4 and TRBJ1-5, with 8 bases aligning to TRBD1. The CDR3 consists of 14 residues. The V and J ends lost 6 bases and 8 bases, in that order; junction bases with no gene match: 9. The CDR3 reads CASRPEQGEKPQHF. CDR3 nucleotides: TGTGCCAGCAGGCCCGAACAGGGGGAGAAGCCCCAGCATTTT.

The rearrangement links TRBV27 to TRBJ2-2, with unresolved D. This CDR3 region has 15 residues. V lost 7 bases and J 4 bases, leaving 16 bases between the germline ends. CDR1 MNHEY and CDR2 SMNVEV come from the germline V gene (reference sequence). The CDR3 is CASTTGLTGTGELFF. Written as DNA, the CDR3 is TGTGCCAGCACAACGGGTTTAACGGGCACCGGGGAGCTGTTTTTT.

The DNA for the CDR3 is TGTGCCACCAGTGATCCTAGCAGCACCGGGGAGCTGTTTTTT. This translates into CATSDPSSTGELFF. The rearrangement uses TRBV24-1 and TRBJ2-2; TRBD2 might be the D (5 bases). Germline CDR1 reads KGHDR; CDR2 reads SFDVKD. This CDR3 comprises 14 residues. Trimming removed 3 bases at V and 4 bases at J, with 8 bases between.

The V gene is TRBV13, the J gene TRBJ1-6; no clear D. This CDR3 is built from 14 residues. V shed 0 bases and J shed 11 bases, with 11 bases lying between them. Germline loops: CDR1 PRHDT, CDR2 FYEKMQ (reference sequence). CDR3 nucleotides: TGTGCCAGCAGCTTAGGCCTTTCGTTGGCACCCCTCCACTTT. Translation: CASSLGLSLAPLHF. The entire variable domain, with the rest obtained from reference TRBV13 and TRBJ1-6, is as follows: AAGVIQSPRHLIKEKRETATLKCYPIPRHDTVYWYQQGPGQDPQFLISFYEKMQSDKGSIPDRFSAQQFSDYHSELNMSSLELGDSALYFCASSLGLSLAPLHFGNGTRLTVT.

The chain joins TRBV19 to TRBJ2-3; D possibly corresponds to TRBD2 (5 bases). The CDR3 runs 15 residues. The V and J ends lost 10 bases and 0 bases respectively, with 17 bases between them. CDR1 is LNHDA, CDR2 SQIVND, per germline (reference sequence). CDR3 sequence: CATQTRSTSTDTQYF. For the CDR3, the DNA is TGTGCCACCCAAACTAGGTCAACTAGCACAGATACGCAGTATTTT.

The V gene is TRBV4-1, the J gene TRBJ2-7; D gene unclear. V lost 4 bases and J 7 bases, leaving 20 bases between the germline ends. This CDR3 contains 15 residues. The germline V gene encodes CDR1 MGHRA and CDR2 YSYEKL. The CDR3, as DNA: TGCGCCAGCAGCCCAACTCTCCTAGACCTCTCGGAGCAGTACTTC. Translating gives CASSPTLLDLSEQYF.

The CDR3 DNA reads as TGTGCCAGCAGCGCCACAGGGATTCAGGAGAGCCTTAGGGAGAACACTGAAGCTTTCTTT. Amino acids: CASSATGIQESLRENTEAFF. The chain recombines TRBV9 with TRBJ1-1; D is perhaps TRBD1 (6 bases). V dropped 3 bases and J dropped 1 base, with 28 bases sitting between them. In germline, CDR1 is SGDLS, CDR2 YYNGEE. The CDR3 is 20 amino acids.

This sequence joins TRBV10-3 and TRBJ2-5; D might be TRBD1 (5 bases). The germline V gene has CDR1 ENHRY and CDR2 SYGVKD. The CDR3 totals 12 residues. V was shortened by 8 bases and J by 0 bases, with 7 bases between the two germline ends. CDR3 coding DNA: TGTGCCATCGGGGCAGACCAAGAGACCCAGTACTTC. Its protein product is CAIGADQETQYF.

The V gene is TRBV28, the J gene TRBJ2-5; D tentatively fits TRBD1 or TRBD2 (6 bases each). With 6 bases removed from V and 5 bases from J, the gap between germline ends came to 16 bases. The CDR3 runs to 14 residues. Germline lookup yields CDR1 MDHEN and CDR2 SYDVKM. In nucleotides, the CDR3 is TGTGCCAGCAGCCAAGGGGGGCGCAGGGAGACCCAGTACTTC. It yields the protein CASSQGGRRETQYF.